The clone carrying this TCR beta chain was seen many times. This sample was taken from a study of T cells after yellow fever vaccination. This CDR3 region has 15 residues. The germline gives CDR1 LGHNT, CDR2 FRNRAP. V dropped 4 bases and J dropped 7; count of bases not matched to a gene: 6. TCRdb itself ran the 5' RACE reads through MiXCR, one entry per CDR3 protein. The profile covers a few hundred thousand distinct CDR3 sequences, with 6.7% appearing a single time and 1.1% taken by the ten largest. V gene TRBV12-5 combines with J gene TRBJ2-3; TRBD2 agrees at 12 bases. The sequences come from CD4+ T cells sorted from PBMCs, collected on the day of the yellow fever booster vaccination. This receptor was taken from a man aged 30-40 years who received the YFV17D yellow fever vaccine. This chain's CDR3 is CASGSRLAGVNTQYF. CDR3 nucleotides: TGTGCTAGTGGTTCCAGACTAGCGGGAGTTAATACGCAGTATTTT.